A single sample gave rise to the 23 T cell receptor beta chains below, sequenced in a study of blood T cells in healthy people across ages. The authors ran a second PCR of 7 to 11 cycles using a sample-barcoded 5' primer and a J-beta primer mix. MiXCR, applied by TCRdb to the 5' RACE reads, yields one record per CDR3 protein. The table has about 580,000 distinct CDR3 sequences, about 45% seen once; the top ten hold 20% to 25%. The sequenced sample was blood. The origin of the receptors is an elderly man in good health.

The CDR3 DNA is TGTGCCAGCAGCTTAGTGGCTAGCGGGAGGGGCAATGAGCAGTTCTTC. It codes for CASSLVASGRGNEQFF. This chain links TRBV7-9 with TRBJ2-1, with 12 bases aligning to TRBD2. The CDR3 is 16 residues long. V lost 1 base and J lost 6; bases outside the gene matches: 4. CDR1 and CDR2 (germline): SEHNR, FQNEAQ (reference sequence). The variable domain in full, completed from reference TRBV7-9 and TRBJ2-1, reads DTGVSQNPRHKITKRGQNVTFRCDPISEHNRLYWYRQTLGQGPEFLTYFQNEAQLEKSRLLSDRFSAERPKGSFSTLEIQRTEQGDSAMYLCASSLVASGRGNEQFFGPGTRLTVL.

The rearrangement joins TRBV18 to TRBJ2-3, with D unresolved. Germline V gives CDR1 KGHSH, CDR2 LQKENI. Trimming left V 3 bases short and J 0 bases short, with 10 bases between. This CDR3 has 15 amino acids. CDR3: CASSPMGSSTDTQYF. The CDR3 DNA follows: TGTGCCAGCTCACCCATGGGCAGTAGCACAGATACGCAGTATTTT. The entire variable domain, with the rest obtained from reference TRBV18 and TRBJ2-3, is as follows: NAGVMQNPRHLVRRRGQEARLRCSPMKGHSHVYWYRQLPEEGLKFMVYLQKENIIDESGMPKERFSAEFPKEGPSILRIQQVVRGDSAAYFCASSPMGSSTDTQYFGPGTRLTVL.

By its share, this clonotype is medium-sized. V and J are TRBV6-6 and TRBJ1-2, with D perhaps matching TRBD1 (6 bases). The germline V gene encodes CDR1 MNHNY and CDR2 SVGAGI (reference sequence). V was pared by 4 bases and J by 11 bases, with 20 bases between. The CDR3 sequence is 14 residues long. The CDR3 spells CASSSPGGGRGYTF. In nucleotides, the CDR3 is TGTGCCAGCAGTTCCCCCGGGGGGGGCCGCGGGTACACCTTC.

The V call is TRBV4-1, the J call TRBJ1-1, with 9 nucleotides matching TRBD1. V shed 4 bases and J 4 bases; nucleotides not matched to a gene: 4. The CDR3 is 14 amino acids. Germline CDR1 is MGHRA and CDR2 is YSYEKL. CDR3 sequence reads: CASSLGQGGTEAFF. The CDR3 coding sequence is TGCGCCAGCAGCCTGGGACAGGGAGGCACTGAAGCTTTCTTT.

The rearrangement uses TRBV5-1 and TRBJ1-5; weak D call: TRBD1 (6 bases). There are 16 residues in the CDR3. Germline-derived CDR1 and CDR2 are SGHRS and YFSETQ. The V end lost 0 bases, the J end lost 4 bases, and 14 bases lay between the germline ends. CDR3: CASSLEGDGKNQPQHF. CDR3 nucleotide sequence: TGCGCCAGCAGCTTGGAGGGGGACGGCAAGAATCAGCCCCAGCATTTT.

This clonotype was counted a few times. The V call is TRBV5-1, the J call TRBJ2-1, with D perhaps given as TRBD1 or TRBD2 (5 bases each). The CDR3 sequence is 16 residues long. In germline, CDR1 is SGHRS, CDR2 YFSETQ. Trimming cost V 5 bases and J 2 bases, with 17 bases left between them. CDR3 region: CASSRVSGRPYNEQFF. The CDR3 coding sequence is TGCGCCAGCAGTCGGGTCTCGGGGCGGCCCTACAATGAGCAGTTCTTC.

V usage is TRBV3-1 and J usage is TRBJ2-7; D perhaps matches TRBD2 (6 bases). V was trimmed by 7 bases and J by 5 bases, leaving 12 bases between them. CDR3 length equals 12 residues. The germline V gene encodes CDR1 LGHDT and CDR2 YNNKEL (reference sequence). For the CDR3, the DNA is TGTGCCAGCACTCAGGGACTCCACGAGCAGTACTTC. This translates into CASTQGLHEQYF.

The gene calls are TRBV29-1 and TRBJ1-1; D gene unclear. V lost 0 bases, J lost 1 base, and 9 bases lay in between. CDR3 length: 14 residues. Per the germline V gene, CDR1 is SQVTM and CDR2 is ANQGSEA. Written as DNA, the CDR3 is TGCAGCGTTGAAGAACACCTTTGGAACACTGAAGCTTTCTTT. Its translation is CSVEEHLWNTEAFF. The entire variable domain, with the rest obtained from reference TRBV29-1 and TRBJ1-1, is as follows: SAVISQKPSRDICQRGTSLTIQCQVDSQVTMMFWYRQQPGQSLTLIATANQGSEATYESGFVIDKFPISRPNLTFSTLTVSNMSPEDSSIYLCSVEEHLWNTEAFFGQGTRLTVV.

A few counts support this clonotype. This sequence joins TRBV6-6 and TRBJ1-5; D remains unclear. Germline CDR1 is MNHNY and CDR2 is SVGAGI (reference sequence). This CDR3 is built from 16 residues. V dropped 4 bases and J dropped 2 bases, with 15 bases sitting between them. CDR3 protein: CASSFPTRGGNQPQHF. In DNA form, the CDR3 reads TGTGCCAGCAGTTTCCCGACGCGGGGTGGCAATCAGCCCCAGCATTTT.

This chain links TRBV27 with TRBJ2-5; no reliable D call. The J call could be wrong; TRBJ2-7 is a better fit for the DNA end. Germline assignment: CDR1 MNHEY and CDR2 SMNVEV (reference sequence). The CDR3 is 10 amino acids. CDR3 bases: TGTGCCAGCACCGACTACGAGCAGTACTTC. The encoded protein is CASTDYEQYF.

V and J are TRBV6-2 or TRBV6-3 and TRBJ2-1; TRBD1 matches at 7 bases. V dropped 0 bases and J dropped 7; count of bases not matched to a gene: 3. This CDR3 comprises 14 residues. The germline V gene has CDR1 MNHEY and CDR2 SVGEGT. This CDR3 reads CASSYSTQGNEQFF. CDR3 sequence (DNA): TGTGCCAGCAGTTACTCGACACAGGGGAATGAGCAGTTCTTC.

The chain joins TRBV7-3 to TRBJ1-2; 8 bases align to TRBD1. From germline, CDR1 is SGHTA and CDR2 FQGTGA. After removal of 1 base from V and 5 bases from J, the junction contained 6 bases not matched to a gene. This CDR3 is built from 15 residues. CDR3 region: CASSLSRDRSYGYTF. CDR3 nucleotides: TGTGCCAGCAGCTTAAGTCGGGACAGGTCTTATGGCTACACCTTC.

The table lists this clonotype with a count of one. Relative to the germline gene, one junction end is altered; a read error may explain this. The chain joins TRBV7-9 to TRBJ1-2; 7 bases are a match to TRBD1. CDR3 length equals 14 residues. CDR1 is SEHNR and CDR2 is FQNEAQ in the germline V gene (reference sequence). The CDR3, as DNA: TGTGCCAGCCGCTTGGCTGGGACAGACTATGGCTACACCTTC. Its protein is CASRLAGTDYGYTF.

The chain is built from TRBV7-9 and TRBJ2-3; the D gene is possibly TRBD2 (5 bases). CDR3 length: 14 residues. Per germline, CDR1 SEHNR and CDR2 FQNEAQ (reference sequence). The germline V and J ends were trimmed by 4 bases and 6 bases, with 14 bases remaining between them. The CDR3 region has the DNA TGTGCCAGCAGCTACCCGGGGTGGGGTGATACGCAGTATTTT. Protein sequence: CASSYPGWGDTQYF.

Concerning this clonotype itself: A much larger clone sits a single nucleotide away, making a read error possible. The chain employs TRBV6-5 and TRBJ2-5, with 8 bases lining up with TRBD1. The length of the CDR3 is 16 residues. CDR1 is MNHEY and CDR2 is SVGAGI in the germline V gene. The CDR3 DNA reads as TGTGCCAGCGGTTACCGTCCAGGGGGCATCTCAGAGACCCAGTACTTC. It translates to CASGYRPGGISETQYF.

This chain's CDR3 is CASSLVAGANEQYF. DNA for the CDR3: TGCGCCAGCAGCTTGGTTGCAGGGGCAAACGAGCAGTACTTC. The gene calls are TRBV5-1 and TRBJ2-5, with D perhaps TRBD1 (6 bases). TRBJ2-7 matches the DNA end more closely, so the J call is doubtful. There are 14 residues in the CDR3. Germline CDR1 is SGHRS and CDR2 is YFSETQ.

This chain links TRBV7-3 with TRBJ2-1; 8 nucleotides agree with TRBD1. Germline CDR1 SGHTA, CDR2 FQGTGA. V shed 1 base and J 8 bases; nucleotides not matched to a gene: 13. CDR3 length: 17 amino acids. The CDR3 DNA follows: TGTGCCAGCAGCTTAAAGTCCCCAGGGGGCATCAGCGATGAGCAGTTCTTC. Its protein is CASSLKSPGGISDEQFF.

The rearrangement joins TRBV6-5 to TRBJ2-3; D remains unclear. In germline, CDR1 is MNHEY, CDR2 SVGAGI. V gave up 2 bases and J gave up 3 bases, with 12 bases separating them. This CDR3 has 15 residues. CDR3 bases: TGTGCCAGCAGTTACACCCACGGACGGACAGATACGCAGTATTTT. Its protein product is CASSYTHGRTDTQYF.

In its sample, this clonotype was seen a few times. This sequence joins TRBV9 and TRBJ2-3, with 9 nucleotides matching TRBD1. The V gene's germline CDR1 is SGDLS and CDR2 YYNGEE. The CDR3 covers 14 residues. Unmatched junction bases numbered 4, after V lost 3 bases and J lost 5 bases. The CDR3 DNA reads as TGTGCCAGCAGCGCCCGACAGGGGGTAGATACGCAGTATTTT. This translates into CASSARQGVDTQYF.

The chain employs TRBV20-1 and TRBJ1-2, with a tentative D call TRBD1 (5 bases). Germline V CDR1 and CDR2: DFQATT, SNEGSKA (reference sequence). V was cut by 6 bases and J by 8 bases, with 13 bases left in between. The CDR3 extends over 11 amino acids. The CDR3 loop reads CSAPPPGGYTF. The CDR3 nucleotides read TGCAGTGCCCCACCTCCAGGGGGCTACACCTTC.

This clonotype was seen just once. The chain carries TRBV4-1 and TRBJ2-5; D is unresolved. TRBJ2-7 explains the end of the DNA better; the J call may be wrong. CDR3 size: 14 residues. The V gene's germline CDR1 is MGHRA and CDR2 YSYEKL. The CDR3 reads CASSQDIQIYEQYF. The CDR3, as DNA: TGCGCCAGCAGCCAAGATATCCAGATCTACGAGCAGTACTTC.

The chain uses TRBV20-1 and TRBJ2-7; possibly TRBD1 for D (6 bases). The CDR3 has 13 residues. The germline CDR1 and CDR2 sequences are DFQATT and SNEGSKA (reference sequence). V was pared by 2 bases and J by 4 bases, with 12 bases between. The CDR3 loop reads CSARLTGEYEQYF. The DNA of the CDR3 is TGCAGTGCTAGACTGACAGGAGAGTACGAGCAGTACTTC.

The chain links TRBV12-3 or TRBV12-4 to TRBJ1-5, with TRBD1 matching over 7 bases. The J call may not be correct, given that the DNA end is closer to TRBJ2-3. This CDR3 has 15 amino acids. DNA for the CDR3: TGTGCCAGCAGCCCCGACAGGGTGGCGAATCAGCCCCAGTATTTT. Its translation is CASSPDRVANQPQYF.